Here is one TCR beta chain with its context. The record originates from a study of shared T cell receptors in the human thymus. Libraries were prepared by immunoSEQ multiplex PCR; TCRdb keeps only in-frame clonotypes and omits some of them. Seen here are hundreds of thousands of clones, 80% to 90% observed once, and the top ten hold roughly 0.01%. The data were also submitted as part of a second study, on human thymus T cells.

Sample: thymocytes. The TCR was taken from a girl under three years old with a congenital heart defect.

CDR3 region: CASSQPRCQQGAKRSTEAFF. The CDR3 DNA follows: TGCGCCAGCAGCCAACCCAGGTGCCAACAGGGGGCCAAGAGGAGCACTGAAGCTTTCTTT. V usage is TRBV4-1 and J usage is TRBJ1-1, with 9 bases lining up with TRBD1. Germline CDR1 is MGHRA and CDR2 is YSYEKL. This CDR3 has 20 amino acids. V lost 2 bases and J lost 4; bases outside the gene matches: 20.